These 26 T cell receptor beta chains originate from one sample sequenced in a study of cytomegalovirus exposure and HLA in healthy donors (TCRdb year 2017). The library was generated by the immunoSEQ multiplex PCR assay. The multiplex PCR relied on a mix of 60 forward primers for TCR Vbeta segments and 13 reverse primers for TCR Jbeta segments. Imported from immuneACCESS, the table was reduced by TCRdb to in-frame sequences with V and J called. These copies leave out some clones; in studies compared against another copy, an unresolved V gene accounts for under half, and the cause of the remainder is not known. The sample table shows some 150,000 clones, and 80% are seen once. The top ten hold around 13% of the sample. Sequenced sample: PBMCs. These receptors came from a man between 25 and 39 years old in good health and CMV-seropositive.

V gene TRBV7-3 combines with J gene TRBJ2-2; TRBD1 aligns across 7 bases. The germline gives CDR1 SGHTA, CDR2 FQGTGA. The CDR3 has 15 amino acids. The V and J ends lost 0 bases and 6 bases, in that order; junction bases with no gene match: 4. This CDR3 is CASSLTGQGAGELFF. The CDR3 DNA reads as TGTGCCAGCAGCTTAACGGGGCAGGGGGCCGGGGAGCTGTTTTTT.

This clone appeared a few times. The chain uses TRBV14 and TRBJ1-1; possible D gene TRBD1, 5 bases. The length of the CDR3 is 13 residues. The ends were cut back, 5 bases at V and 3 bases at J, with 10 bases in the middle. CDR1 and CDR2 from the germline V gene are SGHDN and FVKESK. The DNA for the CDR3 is TGTGCCAGCAGCAATTCAGGGTACACTGAAGCTTTCTTT. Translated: CASSNSGYTEAFF.

The CDR3 loop is CASSGTRLAGEYNEQFF. DNA of the CDR3: TGCGCCAGCAGTGGGACCCGACTAGCGGGAGAGTACAATGAGCAGTTCTTC. The chain combines TRBV10-2 with TRBJ2-1, with 12 bases fitting TRBD2. Trimming took 4 bases from V and 4 from J; bases not matched to a gene: 8. This CDR3 is 17 amino acids long. Germline CDR1 WSHSY, CDR2 SAAADI.

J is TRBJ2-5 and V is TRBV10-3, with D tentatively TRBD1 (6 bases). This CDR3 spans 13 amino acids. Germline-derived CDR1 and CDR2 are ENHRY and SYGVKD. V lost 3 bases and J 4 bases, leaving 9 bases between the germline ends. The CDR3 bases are TGTGCCATCAGTGAACAGGGTCGAGAGACCCAGTACTTC. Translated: CAISEQGRETQYF.

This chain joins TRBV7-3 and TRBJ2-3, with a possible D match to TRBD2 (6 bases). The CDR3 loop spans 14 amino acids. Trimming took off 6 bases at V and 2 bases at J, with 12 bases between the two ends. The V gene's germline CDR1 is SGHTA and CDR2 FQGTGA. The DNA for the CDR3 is TGTGCCAGCAGAGGGGACTCAAACACAGATACGCAGTATTTT. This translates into CASRGDSNTDTQYF.

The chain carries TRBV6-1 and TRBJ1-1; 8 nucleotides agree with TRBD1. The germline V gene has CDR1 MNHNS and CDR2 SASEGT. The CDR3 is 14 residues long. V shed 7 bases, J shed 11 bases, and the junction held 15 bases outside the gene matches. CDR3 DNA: TGTGCCAGCAACCGGGACAGGATCGCGCACGTGGCTTTCTTT. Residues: CASNRDRIAHVAFF.

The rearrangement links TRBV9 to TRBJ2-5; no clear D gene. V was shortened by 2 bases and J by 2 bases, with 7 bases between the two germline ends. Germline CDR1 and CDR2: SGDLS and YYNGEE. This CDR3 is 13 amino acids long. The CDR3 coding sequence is TGTGCCAGCAGCGTCTCCGGGCAAGAGACCCAGTACTTC. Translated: CASSVSGQETQYF.

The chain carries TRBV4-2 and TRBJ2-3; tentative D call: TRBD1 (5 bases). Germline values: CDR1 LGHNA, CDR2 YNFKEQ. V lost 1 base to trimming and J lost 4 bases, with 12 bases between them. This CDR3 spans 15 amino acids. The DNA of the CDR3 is TGTGCCAGCAGCCAAGGAACAGGTCGATCAGATACGCAGTATTTT. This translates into CASSQGTGRSDTQYF.

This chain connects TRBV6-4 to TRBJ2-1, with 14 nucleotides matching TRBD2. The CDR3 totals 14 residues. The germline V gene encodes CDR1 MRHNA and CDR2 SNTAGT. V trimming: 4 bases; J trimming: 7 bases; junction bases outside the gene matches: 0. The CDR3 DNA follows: TGTGCCAGCAGTGGACTAGCGGGAGGGAATGAGCAGTTCTTC. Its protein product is CASSGLAGGNEQFF.

The CDR3 here is CASSVDGEVTDTQYF. CDR3 DNA: TGTGCCAGCAGCGTCGATGGGGAGGTCACAGATACGCAGTATTTT. This sequence joins TRBV9 and TRBJ2-3; D may be TRBD2 (6 bases). This CDR3 is 15 amino acids long. Trimming removed 2 bases at V and 2 bases at J, with 12 bases between. Germline CDR1 and CDR2: SGDLS and YYNGEE.

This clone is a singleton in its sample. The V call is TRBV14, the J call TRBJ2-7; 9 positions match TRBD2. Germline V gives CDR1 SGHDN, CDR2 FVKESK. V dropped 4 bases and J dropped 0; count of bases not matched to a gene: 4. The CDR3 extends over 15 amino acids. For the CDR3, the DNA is TGTGCCAGCAGCCTGACTAGCGGATTCTCCTACGAGCAGTACTTC. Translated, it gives CASSLTSGFSYEQYF.

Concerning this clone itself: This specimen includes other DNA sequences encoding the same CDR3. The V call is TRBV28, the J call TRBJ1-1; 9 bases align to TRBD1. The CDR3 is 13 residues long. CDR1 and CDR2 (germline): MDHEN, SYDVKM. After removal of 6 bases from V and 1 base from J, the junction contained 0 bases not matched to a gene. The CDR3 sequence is CASRGQGNTEAFF. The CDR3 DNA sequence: TGTGCCAGCAGGGGACAGGGGAACACTGAAGCTTTCTTT.

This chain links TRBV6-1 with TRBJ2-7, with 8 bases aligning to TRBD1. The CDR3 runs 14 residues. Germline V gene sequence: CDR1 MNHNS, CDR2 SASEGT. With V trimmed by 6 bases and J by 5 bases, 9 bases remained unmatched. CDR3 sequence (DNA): TGTGCCAGCAGACGGACAGGGACGGAGGACGAGCAGTACTTC. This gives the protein CASRRTGTEDEQYF.

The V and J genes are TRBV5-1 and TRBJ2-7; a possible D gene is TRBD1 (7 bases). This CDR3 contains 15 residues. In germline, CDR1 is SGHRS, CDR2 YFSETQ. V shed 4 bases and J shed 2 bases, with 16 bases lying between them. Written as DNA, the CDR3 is TGCGCCAGCAGCGGGGGGACAGACGTTGCCTACGAGCAGTACTTC. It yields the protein CASSGGTDVAYEQYF.

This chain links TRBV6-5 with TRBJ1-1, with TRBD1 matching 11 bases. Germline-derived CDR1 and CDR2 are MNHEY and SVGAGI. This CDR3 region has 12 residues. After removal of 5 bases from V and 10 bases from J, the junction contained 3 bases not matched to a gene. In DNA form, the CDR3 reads TGTGCCAGCAGTCGGACAGGGGGCGCAGCTTTCTTT. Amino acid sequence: CASSRTGGAAFF.

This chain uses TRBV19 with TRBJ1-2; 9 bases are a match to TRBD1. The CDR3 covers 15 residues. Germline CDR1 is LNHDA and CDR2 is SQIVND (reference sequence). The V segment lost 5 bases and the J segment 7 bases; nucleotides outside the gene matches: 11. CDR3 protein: CASSWFAQGAGGYTF. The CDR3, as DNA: TGTGCCAGTAGTTGGTTCGCACAGGGGGCAGGTGGCTACACCTTC.

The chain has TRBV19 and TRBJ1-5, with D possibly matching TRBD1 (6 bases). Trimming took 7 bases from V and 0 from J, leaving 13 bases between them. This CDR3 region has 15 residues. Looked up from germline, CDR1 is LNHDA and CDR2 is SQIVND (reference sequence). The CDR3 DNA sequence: TGTGCCAGTACCACCAGAGGGGGTAGCAATCAGCCCCAGCATTTT. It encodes CASTTRGGSNQPQHF.

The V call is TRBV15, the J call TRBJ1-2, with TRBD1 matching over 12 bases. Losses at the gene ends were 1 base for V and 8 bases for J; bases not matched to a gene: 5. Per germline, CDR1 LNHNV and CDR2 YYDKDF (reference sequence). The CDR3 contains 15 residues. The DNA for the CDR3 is TGTGCCACCAGCAGAGGCGGTGGGACAGGGGGCGGCTACACCTTC. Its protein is CATSRGGGTGGGYTF.

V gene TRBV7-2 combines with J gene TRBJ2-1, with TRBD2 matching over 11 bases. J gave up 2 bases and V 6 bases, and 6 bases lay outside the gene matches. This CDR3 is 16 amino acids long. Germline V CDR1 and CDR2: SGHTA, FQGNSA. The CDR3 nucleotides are TGTGCCAGCAGTCTCGGGGGACTAGCGGCCTACAATGAGCAGTTCTTC. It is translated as CASSLGGLAAYNEQFF.

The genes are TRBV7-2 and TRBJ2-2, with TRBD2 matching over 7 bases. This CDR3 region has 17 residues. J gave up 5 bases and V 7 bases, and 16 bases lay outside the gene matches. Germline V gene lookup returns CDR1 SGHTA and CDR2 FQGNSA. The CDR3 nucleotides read TGTGCCAGCACCTACAGCGAGGCGGGAGCTCAGACCGGGGAGCTGTTTTTT. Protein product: CASTYSEAGAQTGELFF.

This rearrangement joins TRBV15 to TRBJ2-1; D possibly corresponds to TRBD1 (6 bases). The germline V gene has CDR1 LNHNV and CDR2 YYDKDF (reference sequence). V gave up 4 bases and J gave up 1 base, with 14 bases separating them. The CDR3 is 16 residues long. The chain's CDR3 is CATSNMGAGSYNEQFF. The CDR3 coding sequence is TGTGCCACCAGCAACATGGGGGCAGGGTCCTACAATGAGCAGTTCTTC.

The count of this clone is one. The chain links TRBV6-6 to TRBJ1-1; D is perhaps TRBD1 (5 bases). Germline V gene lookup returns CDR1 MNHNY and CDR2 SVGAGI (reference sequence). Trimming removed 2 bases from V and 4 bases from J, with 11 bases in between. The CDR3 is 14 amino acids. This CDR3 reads CASSYGSGFTEAFF. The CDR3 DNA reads TGTGCCAGCAGTTACGGTTCAGGGTTCACTGAAGCTTTCTTT.

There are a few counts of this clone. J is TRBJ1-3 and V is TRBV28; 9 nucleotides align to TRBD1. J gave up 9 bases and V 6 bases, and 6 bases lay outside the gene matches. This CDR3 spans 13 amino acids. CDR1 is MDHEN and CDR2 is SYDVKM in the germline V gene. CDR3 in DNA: TGTGCCAGCAGCGGACAGGGGATTGGCACCATATATTTT. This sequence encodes CASSGQGIGTIYF.

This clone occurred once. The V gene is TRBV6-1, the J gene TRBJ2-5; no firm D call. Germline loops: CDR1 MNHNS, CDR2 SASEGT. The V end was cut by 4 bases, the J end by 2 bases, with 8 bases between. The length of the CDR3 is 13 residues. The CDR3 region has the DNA TGTGCCAGCAGTGCTACCCTACAAGAGACCCAGTACTTC. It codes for CASSATLQETQYF.

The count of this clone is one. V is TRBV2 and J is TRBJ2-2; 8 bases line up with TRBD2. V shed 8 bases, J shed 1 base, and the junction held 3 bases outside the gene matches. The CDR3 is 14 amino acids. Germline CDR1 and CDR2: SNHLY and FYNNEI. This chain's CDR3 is CASRTSQNTGELFF. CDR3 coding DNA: TGTGCCAGCCGGACTAGCCAGAACACCGGGGAGCTGTTTTTT.

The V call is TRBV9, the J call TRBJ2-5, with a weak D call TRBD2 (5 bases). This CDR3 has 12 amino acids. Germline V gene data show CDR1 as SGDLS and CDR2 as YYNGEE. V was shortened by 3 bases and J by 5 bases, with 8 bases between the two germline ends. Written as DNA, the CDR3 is TGTGCCAGCAGCGGAGGGCGGGAGACCCAGTACTTC. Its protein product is CASSGGRETQYF.